This T cell receptor beta chain emerged from a study of regulatory T cells in long-lasting Graves disease. The wider study: Over-5-year antithyroid drug use with positive TSH receptor antibodies defined persistent Graves' disease in the study.

General observations from the study: Peripheral blood alone, not thyroid tissue, underwent study. TRBV28, TRBJ1-2 and TRBJ2-5 were segments that persistent disease favored.

There are 14 residues in the CDR3. The germline V gene encodes CDR1 MDHEN and CDR2 SYDVKM. V trimming: 7 bases; J trimming: 8 bases; junction bases outside the gene matches: 11. The authors built TCR beta libraries using iRepertoire HTBI primers and Arm-PCR of CDR3 regions. TCRdb re-called the multiplex PCR reads with MiXCR, one entry per CDR3 protein. Of around 400,000 distinct CDR3 sequences in the sample, 21% were seen once. This clonotype appeared many times. What it binds is not known. Time point defined: persistent/refractory GD, antithyroid drugs over 5 years with positive TRAb. PBMC-extracted RNA yielded the TCR library. Collection of peripheral blood (approximately 9 milliliters) was done using EDTA tubes.

Sample: peripheral blood mononuclear cells (PBMCs), taken when the disease was refractory, from a patient treated with antithyroid drugs. The clonotype comes from a female donor with Graves disease. V is TRBV28 and J is TRBJ1-2, with 9 nucleotides matching TRBD1. Written as DNA, the CDR3 is TGTGCCAGCAACCTCCCGGGACAGGGCTTCGGCTACACCTTC. Its protein product is CASNLPGQGFGYTF.